The text below deals with one T cell receptor (beta chain). Its antigen is still unknown. The sample comes from a study of cytomegalovirus exposure and HLA in healthy donors. Study context: There were 70 million to 95 million unique TCRs (from HLA-typed donors) in an early data release. Findings and caveats of the study: The productive fraction for most TCR beta V segments was about 90% or about 30% in an earlier analysis.

Use of 60 Vbeta and 13 Jbeta primers characterized the PCR. Sequenced by immunoSEQ multiplex PCR; TCRdb stores in-frame clones only, minus some. The profile shows approximately 240,000 clones, about 80% of them singletons. The V end was cut by 5 bases, the J end by 5 bases, with 5 bases between. The germline V gene has CDR1 MNHEY and CDR2 SMNVEV (reference sequence). The CDR3 runs to 11 residues. The V and J genes are TRBV27 and TRBJ2-3; D is unresolved. The receptor was isolated from a middle-aged woman in good health and CMV-seropositive. The sample consisted of PBMCs. This CDR3 reads CASSREDTQYF. DNA for the CDR3: TGTGCCAGCAGTAGAGAAGATACGCAGTATTTT.